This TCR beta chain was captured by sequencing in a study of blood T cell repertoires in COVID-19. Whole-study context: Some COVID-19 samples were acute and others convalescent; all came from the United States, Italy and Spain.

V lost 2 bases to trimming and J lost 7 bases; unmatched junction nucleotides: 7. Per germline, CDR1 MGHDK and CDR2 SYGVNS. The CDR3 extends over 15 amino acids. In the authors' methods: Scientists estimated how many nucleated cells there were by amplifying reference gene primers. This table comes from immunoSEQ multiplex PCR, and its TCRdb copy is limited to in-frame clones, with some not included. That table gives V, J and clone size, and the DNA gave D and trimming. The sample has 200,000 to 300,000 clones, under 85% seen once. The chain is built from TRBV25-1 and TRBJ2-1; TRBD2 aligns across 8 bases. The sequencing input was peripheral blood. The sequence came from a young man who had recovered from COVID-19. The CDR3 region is CASSERISGVNEQFF. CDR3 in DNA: TGTGCCAGCAGTGAACGCATTAGCGGGGTTAATGAGCAGTTCTTC.